This T cell receptor (beta chain) was identified in a study of molecular identifiers for immune sequencing clone quantification. Naive CD8 libraries used about 19,000 to 1,000,000 sorted cells and 10%, 30% or 50% RNA. TCRdb reprocessed the PCR reads via MiXCR and lists one record per CDR3 protein. Of about half a million distinct CDR3 sequences in the sample, 25% were seen once. From germline, CDR1 is SQVTM and CDR2 ANQGSEA. The CDR3 is 15 amino acids. V lost 0 bases and J lost 3; bases outside the gene matches: 3. This chain joins TRBV29-1 and TRBJ2-1; TRBD2 matches 9 bases. The source material was naive CD8+ T cells from blood, with Jurkat cell RNA spiked in. Subset noted: FACS-sorted CD8+CD4-CCR7+CD45RA+ naive T cells. The sequence derives from a human donor in good health. Some libraries in this study had Jurkat cell RNA spiked in. The CDR3 DNA sequence: TGCAGCGTTGAAGACGTTAGCGGGGGCTACAATGAGCAGTTCTTC. Translation gives CSVEDVSGGYNEQFF.